Presented here are 26 T cell receptor beta chains from one specimen sequenced in a study of blood T cell repertoires in COVID-19. Sequencing used immunoSEQ multiplex PCR; TCRdb keeps in-frame clones, though not all of them. This sample has 250,000 to 350,000 clones, with approximately 88% found just once. Specimen: peripheral blood. The origin of the receptors is a man aged 18 to 35 who had recovered from COVID-19.

J is TRBJ1-4 and V is TRBV11-1, with 10 bases fitting TRBD1. Germline V gives CDR1 SGHAT, CDR2 FQDESV (reference sequence). The CDR3 runs 15 residues. Unmatched junction bases numbered 6, after V lost 4 bases and J lost 7 bases. DNA of the CDR3: TGTGCCAGCAGCTCCCGACAGGGGGCCGGTGAAAAACTGTTTTTT. Its protein is CASSSRQGAGEKLFF.

This clone has just one count. V gene TRBV18 combines with J gene TRBJ2-7, with a weak D call TRBD1 (7 bases). V lost 6 bases and J lost 7, with 13 bases in between. This CDR3 comprises 12 residues. Germline values: CDR1 KGHSH, CDR2 LQKENI. CDR3 in DNA: TGTGCCAGCTCGTCGGCAGGGGGGGAGCAGTACTTC. This gives the protein CASSSAGGEQYF.

The chain employs TRBV25-1 and TRBJ1-1, with D tentatively TRBD1 (5 bases). CDR1 MGHDK and CDR2 SYGVNS come from the germline V gene. The CDR3 has 12 residues. Trimming removed 3 bases from V and 6 bases from J, with 8 bases in between. The CDR3 region is CASSDSTAEAFF. CDR3 in DNA: TGTGCCAGCAGTGATTCGACAGCTGAAGCTTTCTTT.

The gene calls are TRBV20-1 and TRBJ2-7; the D is unclear. CDR1 and CDR2 (germline): DFQATT, SNEGSKA (reference sequence). V lost 3 bases and J lost 0, with 6 bases in between. This CDR3 contains 12 residues. DNA of the CDR3: TGCAGTGCTAGTGTCTCCTCCTACGAGCAGTACTTC. Its translation is CSASVSSYEQYF.

V usage is TRBV4-3 and J usage is TRBJ2-1; 10 bases align to TRBD1. The CDR3 loop spans 17 amino acids. V was pared by 3 bases and J by 9 bases, with 14 bases of the junction left unmatched. CDR1 is LGHNA and CDR2 is YSLEER in the germline V gene. In DNA, the CDR3 is TGCGCCAGCAGCCAGACGCCGGCCGGGACAGGGGACGGTGAGCAGTTCTTC. Protein: CASSQTPAGTGDGEQFF.

The chain links TRBV5-1 to TRBJ1-2, with a possible D match to TRBD1 (5 bases). The CDR3 sequence is 14 residues long. Germline CDR1 and CDR2: SGHRS and YFSETQ. Trimming removed 5 bases from V and 4 bases from J, with 15 bases in between. The CDR3, as DNA: TGCGCCAGCAGTCCCCGGACGGGGGTCTATGGCTACACCTTC. Protein product: CASSPRTGVYGYTF.

Concerning this clone: The junction does not match germline at one end; this may be a read error. This chain links TRBV4-1 with TRBJ1-2; 7 bases fit TRBD1. The CDR3 length is 12 residues. Germline CDR1 is MGHRA and CDR2 is YSYEKL. CDR3 loop: CASSKDRDGYTF. The CDR3 DNA follows: TGCGCCAGCAGCAAAGACAGGGATGGCTACACCTTC.

This chain links TRBV27 with TRBJ2-5; TRBD2 agrees at 8 bases. After removal of 6 bases from V and 5 bases from J, the junction contained 5 bases not matched to a gene. Germline CDR1 MNHEY, CDR2 SMNVEV (reference sequence). The CDR3 is 13 amino acids. The CDR3 region is CASSPSGGETQYF. The CDR3 nucleotides are TGTGCCAGCAGCCCATCGGGAGGGGAGACCCAGTACTTC.

The CDR3 nucleotides are TGTGCCAGCAGCCAAGGGCTGGCGGATTCCTACGAGCAGTACTTC. Translated: CASSQGLADSYEQYF. V usage is TRBV4-2 and J usage is TRBJ2-7; no clear D gene. With 1 base removed from V and 1 base from J, the gap between germline ends came to 11 bases. Germline V gene data show CDR1 as LGHNA and CDR2 as YNFKEQ. This CDR3 has 15 amino acids.

V is TRBV27 and J is TRBJ2-1; 7 nucleotides align to TRBD1. V gave up 4 bases and J gave up 1 base; unmatched junction bases: 7. This CDR3 spans 16 amino acids. Germline loops: CDR1 MNHEY, CDR2 SMNVEV (reference sequence). DNA for the CDR3: TGTGCCAGCAGTTACGCGACAGGGATTTCCTACAATGAGCAGTTCTTC. It codes for CASSYATGISYNEQFF.

The chain is built from TRBV6-1 and TRBJ2-3; 10 positions match TRBD2. Germline V lookup: CDR1 MNHNS, CDR2 SASEGT. The V segment lost 2 bases and the J segment 4 bases; nucleotides outside the gene matches: 6. The CDR3 has 16 amino acids. The CDR3 spells CASSERASGSPDTQYF. In DNA form, the CDR3 reads TGTGCCAGCAGTGAAAGGGCTAGCGGGAGCCCAGATACGCAGTATTTT.

The count of this clone is one. The J gene is TRBJ1-2, the V gene TRBV6-2 or TRBV6-3; D remains unclear. This CDR3 comprises 12 residues. V gave up 6 bases and J gave up 3 bases, with 8 bases separating them. The germline gives CDR1 MNHEY, CDR2 SVGEGT. The CDR3 region is CASSPGHYGYTF. In nucleotides, the CDR3 is TGTGCCAGCAGCCCTGGGCACTATGGCTACACCTTC.

This sequence joins TRBV7-9 and TRBJ1-2; 8 positions match TRBD1. There are 13 residues in the CDR3. V lost 1 base to trimming and J lost 6 bases; unmatched junction nucleotides: 1. Germline V gene sequence: CDR1 SEHNR, CDR2 FQNEAQ (reference sequence). The CDR3 loop reads CASSLGTGNGYTF. For the CDR3, the DNA is TGTGCCAGCAGCTTAGGGACAGGGAATGGCTACACCTTC.

The chain links TRBV4-1 to TRBJ1-1; D may be TRBD1 (6 bases). The germline CDR1 and CDR2 sequences are MGHRA and YSYEKL. V was clipped by 1 base and J by 7 bases, with 10 bases between them. The CDR3 is made up of 13 amino acids. The CDR3 is CASSQARDIEAFF. In nucleotides, the CDR3 is TGCGCCAGCAGCCAAGCCCGGGACATTGAAGCTTTCTTT.

The chain is built from TRBV7-6 and TRBJ2-2, with D possibly TRBD1 on 6 matching bases. This CDR3 comprises 15 residues. The ends were cut back, 2 bases at V and 1 base at J, with 8 bases in the middle. Germline assignment: CDR1 SGHVS and CDR2 FNYEAQ. The CDR3 nucleotides read TGTGCCAGCAGCTTACAGGACAGGAACACCGGGGAGCTGTTTTTT. The encoded protein is CASSLQDRNTGELFF.

Comments on this clone: In the same sample, other DNA sequences code for this CDR3. The chain recombines TRBV11-2 with TRBJ2-7; D gene uncertain. V shed 1 base and J shed 1 base, with 8 bases lying between them. The CDR3 is 14 residues long. Germline CDR1 is SGHAT and CDR2 is FQNNGV. For the CDR3, the DNA is TGTGCCAGCAGCTTAGCAGCCGGGTCCTACGAGCAGTACTTC. Amino acid sequence: CASSLAAGSYEQYF.

The J gene is TRBJ2-7, the V gene TRBV11-2; D call uncertain. The ends were cut back, 6 bases at V and 3 bases at J, with 18 bases in the middle. The germline gives CDR1 SGHAT, CDR2 FQNNGV. The CDR3 consists of 15 residues. The CDR3 nucleotides are TGTGCCAGCAGTAGTACACCCTTGGAGAACTACGAGCAGTACTTC. Its protein product is CASSSTPLENYEQYF. Together with reference TRBV11-2 and TRBJ2-7, the CDR3 gives the full variable domain: EAGVAQSPRYKIIEKRQSVAFWCNPISGHATLYWYQQILGQGPKLLIQFQNNGVVDDSQLPKDRFSAERLKGVDSTLKIQPAKLEDSAVYLCASSSTPLENYEQYFGPGTRLTVT.

The chain has TRBV6-5 and TRBJ1-3; maybe TRBD1 (5 bases). Germline V gene data show CDR1 as MNHEY and CDR2 as SVGAGI. Trimming pared 11 bases from V and 4 bases from J, leaving 15 bases between. The CDR3 contains 13 residues. CDR3 bases: TGTGCCTCTCATGACAGAGAAGGAAACACCATATATTTT. Residues: CASHDREGNTIYF.

V and J are TRBV19 and TRBJ1-6; tentative D call: TRBD1 (5 bases). Looked up from germline, CDR1 is LNHDA and CDR2 is SQIVND (reference sequence). The CDR3 loop spans 13 amino acids. The germline V and J ends were trimmed by 5 bases and 11 bases, with 13 bases remaining between them. CDR3 nucleotides: TGTGCCAGTAGTCTATCGACAGAAACACCCCTCCACTTT. Protein: CASSLSTETPLHF.

The chain uses TRBV7-3 and TRBJ2-5; 11 positions agree with TRBD2. This CDR3 is built from 14 residues. The V segment lost 3 bases and the J segment 4 bases; nucleotides outside the gene matches: 1. Germline V gene sequence: CDR1 SGHTA, CDR2 FQGTGA. The CDR3 DNA reads as TGTGCCAGCAGCTTTGGGACTAGCGGAGAGACCCAGTACTTC. Translation gives CASSFGTSGETQYF.

This chain links TRBV5-4 with TRBJ2-7, with 8 positions matching TRBD1. V lost 4 bases to trimming and J lost 3 bases; unmatched junction nucleotides: 9. The CDR3 covers 15 residues. Germline CDR1 is SGHNT and CDR2 is YYREEE (reference sequence). CDR3 loop: CASSMTGTGFYEQYF. CDR3 nucleotides: TGTGCCAGCAGCATGACCGGGACAGGCTTCTACGAGCAGTACTTC.

This rearrangement joins TRBV5-1 to TRBJ1-1; D perhaps matches TRBD1 (5 bases). V dropped 0 bases and J dropped 6 bases, with 12 bases sitting between them. CDR1 and CDR2 from the germline V gene are SGHRS and YFSETQ. The CDR3 contains 14 residues. The CDR3 nucleotides read TGCGCCAGCAGCTTGGCTACAGGTTCTTCTGAAGCTTTCTTT. This codes for CASSLATGSSEAFF.

This chain joins TRBV10-1 and TRBJ2-1, with no clear D. Trimming removed 7 bases at V and 0 bases at J, with 16 bases between. The CDR3 consists of 16 residues. The germline gives CDR1 WNHNN, CDR2 SYGVQD (reference sequence). The CDR3 loop reads CASTPPRSPSYNEQFF. The DNA of the CDR3 is TGCGCCAGCACTCCCCCTAGGAGTCCCTCCTACAATGAGCAGTTCTTC.

V and J are TRBV2 and TRBJ2-1, with D possibly matching TRBD2 (5 bases). Germline assignment: CDR1 SNHLY and CDR2 FYNNEI. This CDR3 is 13 amino acids long. V was clipped by 1 base and J by 9 bases, with 10 bases between them. The CDR3 is CASSEGSGGEQFF. The DNA for the CDR3 is TGTGCCAGCAGTGAAGGAAGCGGAGGTGAGCAGTTCTTC.

V usage is TRBV5-4 and J usage is TRBJ2-1; D ambiguous. The V end was cut by 3 bases, the J end by 10 bases, with 11 bases between. Germline CDR1 SGHNT, CDR2 YYREEE (reference sequence). The CDR3 length is 12 residues. CDR3 in amino acids: CASSSTPGEQFF. In DNA form, the CDR3 reads TGTGCCAGCAGCTCAACCCCTGGCGAGCAGTTCTTC.

This chain uses TRBV7-6 with TRBJ1-2, with D possibly TRBD1 on 5 matching bases. Germline CDR1 is SGHVS and CDR2 is FNYEAQ. V shed 5 bases and J shed 8 bases, with 12 bases lying between them. This CDR3 is built from 12 residues. The CDR3, as DNA: TGTGCCAGCAGCCTTGACAGTCGCGGCTACACCTTC. This encodes CASSLDSRGYTF.